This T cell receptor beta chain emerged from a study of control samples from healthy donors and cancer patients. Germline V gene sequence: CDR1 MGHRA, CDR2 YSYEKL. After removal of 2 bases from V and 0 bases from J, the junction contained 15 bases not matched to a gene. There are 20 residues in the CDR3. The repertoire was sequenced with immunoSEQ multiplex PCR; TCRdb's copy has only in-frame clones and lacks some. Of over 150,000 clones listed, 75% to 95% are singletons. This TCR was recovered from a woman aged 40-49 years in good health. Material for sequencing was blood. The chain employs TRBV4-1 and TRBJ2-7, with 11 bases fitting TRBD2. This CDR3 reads CASSQMPSVAGGVTSYEQYF. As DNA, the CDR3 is TGCGCCAGCAGCCAAATGCCCTCGGTAGCGGGGGGGGTAACCTCCTACGAGCAGTACTTC.